These 4 T cell receptor beta chains share one sample of origin, sequenced in a study of monozygotic twins with cystic fibrosis. The data were produced by immunoSEQ multiplex PCR, yet TCRdb's version contains in-frame clones alone and is incomplete. Here the sample spans over 15,000 clones, around 96% being singletons. Sequencing was done on a sample of blood. Receptor source: a girl aged 2-10 years with cystic fibrosis.

This clone was seen only a few times. The rearrangement uses TRBV7-2 and TRBJ1-2; possibly TRBD1 for D (5 bases). V was cut by 5 bases and J by 4 bases, with 14 bases left in between. This CDR3 has 14 residues. CDR1 is SGHTA and CDR2 is FQGNSA in the germline V gene. CDR3 amino acids: CASSAGTSFYGYTF. Written as DNA, the CDR3 is TGTGCCAGCAGCGCCGGGACGTCTTTCTATGGCTACACCTTC.

This chain uses TRBV2 with TRBJ2-1; D gene unclear. Trimming stripped 2 bases from V and 4 bases from J, with 6 bases between. The CDR3 sequence is 13 residues long. Germline loops: CDR1 SNHLY, CDR2 FYNNEI. The CDR3 DNA reads TGTGCCAGCAGTGAATGGCAATACAATGAGCAGTTCTTC. This codes for CASSEWQYNEQFF.

This chain's CDR3 is CASSPGISGNTIYF. The CDR3 DNA reads as TGTGCCAGCAGCCCCGGAATCTCTGGAAACACCATATATTTT. The rearrangement uses TRBV6-5 and TRBJ1-3; D is unclear. There are 14 residues in the CDR3. From germline, CDR1 is MNHEY and CDR2 SVGAGI. Between the trimmed V and J ends, which lost 6 bases and 0 bases, there was a span of 9 bases.

The chain recombines TRBV5-8 with TRBJ1-2; D gene uncertain. Germline CDR1 is SGHTS and CDR2 is YDEGEE. The V and J ends lost 0 bases and 7 bases respectively, with 7 bases between them. The CDR3 loop spans 12 amino acids. CDR3 protein: CASSLVQAGYTF. CDR3 nucleotides: TGTGCCAGCAGCTTGGTTCAAGCTGGCTACACCTTC.